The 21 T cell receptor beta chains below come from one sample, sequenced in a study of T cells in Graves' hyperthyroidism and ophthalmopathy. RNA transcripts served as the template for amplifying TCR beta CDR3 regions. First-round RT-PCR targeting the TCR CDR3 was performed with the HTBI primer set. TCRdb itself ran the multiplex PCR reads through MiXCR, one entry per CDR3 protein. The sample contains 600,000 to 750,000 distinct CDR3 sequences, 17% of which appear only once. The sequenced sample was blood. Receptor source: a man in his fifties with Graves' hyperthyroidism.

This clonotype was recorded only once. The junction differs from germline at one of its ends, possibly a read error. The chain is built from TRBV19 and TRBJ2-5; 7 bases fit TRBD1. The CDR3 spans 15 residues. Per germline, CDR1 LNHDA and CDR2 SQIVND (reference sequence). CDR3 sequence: CAGSGTGTAGGTQYF. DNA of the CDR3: TGTGCCGGTAGTGGGACCGGGACAGCCGGTGGGACCCAGTACTTC.

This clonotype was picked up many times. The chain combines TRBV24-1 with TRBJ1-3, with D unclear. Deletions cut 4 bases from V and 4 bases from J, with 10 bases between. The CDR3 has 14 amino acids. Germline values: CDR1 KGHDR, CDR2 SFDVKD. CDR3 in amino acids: CATSDPVEGNTIYF. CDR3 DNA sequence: TGTGCCACCAGTGACCCCGTCGAGGGAAACACCATATATTTT.

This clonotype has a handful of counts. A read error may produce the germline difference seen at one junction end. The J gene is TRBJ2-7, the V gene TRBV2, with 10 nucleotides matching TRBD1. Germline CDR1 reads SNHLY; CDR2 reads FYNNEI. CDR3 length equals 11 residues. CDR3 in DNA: TGTGCCAGCAGTGTGGACAGGGGGTTGTCCTTC. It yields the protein CASSVDRGLSF.

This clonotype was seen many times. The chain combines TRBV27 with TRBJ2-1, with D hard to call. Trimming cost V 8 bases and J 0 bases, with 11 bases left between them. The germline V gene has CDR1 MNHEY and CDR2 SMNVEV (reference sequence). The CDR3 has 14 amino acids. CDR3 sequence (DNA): TGTGCCAGCCGGAGTTTAGACTCCTACAATGAGCAGTTCTTC. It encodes CASRSLDSYNEQFF.

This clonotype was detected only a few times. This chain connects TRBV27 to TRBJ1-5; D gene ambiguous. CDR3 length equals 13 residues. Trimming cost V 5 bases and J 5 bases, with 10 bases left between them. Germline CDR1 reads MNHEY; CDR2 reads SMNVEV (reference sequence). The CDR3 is CASSQVGYQPQHF. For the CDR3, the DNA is TGTGCCAGCAGTCAGGTAGGGTATCAGCCCCAGCATTTT.

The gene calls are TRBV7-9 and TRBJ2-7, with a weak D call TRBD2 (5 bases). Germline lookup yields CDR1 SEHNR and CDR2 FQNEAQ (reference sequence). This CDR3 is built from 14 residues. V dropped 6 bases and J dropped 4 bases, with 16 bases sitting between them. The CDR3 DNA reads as TGTGCCAGCAGTAACTACGGGATGCGTTACGAGCAGTACTTC. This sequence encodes CASSNYGMRYEQYF. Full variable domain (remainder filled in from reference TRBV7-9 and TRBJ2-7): DTGVSQNPRHKITKRGQNVTFRCDPISEHNRLYWYRQTLGQGPEFLTYFQNEAQLEKSRLLSDRFSAERPKGSFSTLEIQRTEQGDSAMYLCASSNYGMRYEQYFGPGTRLTVT.

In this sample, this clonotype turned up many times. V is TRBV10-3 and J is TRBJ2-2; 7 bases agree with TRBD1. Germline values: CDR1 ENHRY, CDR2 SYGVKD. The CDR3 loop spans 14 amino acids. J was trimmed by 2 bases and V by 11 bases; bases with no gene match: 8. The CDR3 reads CAAAGTANTGELFF. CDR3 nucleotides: TGTGCCGCCGCCGGGACAGCAAACACCGGGGAGCTGTTTTTT.

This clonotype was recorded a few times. This chain's CDR3 is CATALADYYEQYF. CDR3 DNA: TGTGCCACCGCACTAGCGGACTATTACGAGCAGTACTTC. The V call is TRBV15, the J call TRBJ2-7; 8 bases fit TRBD2. The CDR3 extends over 13 amino acids. With V trimmed by 8 bases and J by 4 bases, 7 bases remained unmatched. Germline V gene data show CDR1 as LNHNV and CDR2 as YYDKDF (reference sequence).

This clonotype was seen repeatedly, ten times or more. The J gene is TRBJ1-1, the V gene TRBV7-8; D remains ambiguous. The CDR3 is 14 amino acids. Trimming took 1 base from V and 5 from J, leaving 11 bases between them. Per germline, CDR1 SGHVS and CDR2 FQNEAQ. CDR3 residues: CASSLGPGRTEAFF. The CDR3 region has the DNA TGTGCCAGCAGCTTAGGGCCGGGGAGAACTGAAGCTTTCTTT.

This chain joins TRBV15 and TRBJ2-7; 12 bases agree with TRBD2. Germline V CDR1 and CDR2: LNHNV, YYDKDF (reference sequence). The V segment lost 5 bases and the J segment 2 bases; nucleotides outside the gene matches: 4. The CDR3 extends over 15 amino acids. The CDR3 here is CATSRRLAGAYEQYF. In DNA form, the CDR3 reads TGTGCCACCAGCCGCAGACTAGCGGGAGCCTACGAGCAGTACTTC.

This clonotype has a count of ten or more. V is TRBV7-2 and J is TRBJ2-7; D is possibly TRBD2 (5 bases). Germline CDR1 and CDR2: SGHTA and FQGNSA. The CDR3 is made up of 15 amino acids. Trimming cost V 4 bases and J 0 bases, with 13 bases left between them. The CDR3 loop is CASSSDERSSYEQYF. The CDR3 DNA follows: TGTGCCAGCAGCTCCGACGAGCGGAGCTCCTACGAGCAGTACTTC.

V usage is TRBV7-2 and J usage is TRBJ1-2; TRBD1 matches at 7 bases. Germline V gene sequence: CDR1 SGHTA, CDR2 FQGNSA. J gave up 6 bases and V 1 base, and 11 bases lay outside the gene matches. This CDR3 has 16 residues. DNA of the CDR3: TGTGCCAGCAGCTTAGGAGGACCAGGGGGACCTGATGGCTACACCTTC. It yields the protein CASSLGGPGGPDGYTF. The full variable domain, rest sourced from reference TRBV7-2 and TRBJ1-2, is GAGVSQSPSNKVTEKGKDVELRCDPISGHTALYWYRQSLGQGLEFLIYFQGNSAPDKSGLPSDRFSAERTGGSVSTLTIQRTQQEDSAVYLCASSLGGPGGPDGYTFGSGTRLTVV.

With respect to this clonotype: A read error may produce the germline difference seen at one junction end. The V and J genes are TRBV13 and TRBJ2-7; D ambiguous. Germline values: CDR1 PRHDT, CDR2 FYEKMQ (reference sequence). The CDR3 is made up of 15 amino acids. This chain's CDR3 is CASSLRAQSSHEQYF. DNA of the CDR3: TGTGCCAGCAGCTTACGGGCTCAGAGCTCCCACGAGCAGTACTTC.

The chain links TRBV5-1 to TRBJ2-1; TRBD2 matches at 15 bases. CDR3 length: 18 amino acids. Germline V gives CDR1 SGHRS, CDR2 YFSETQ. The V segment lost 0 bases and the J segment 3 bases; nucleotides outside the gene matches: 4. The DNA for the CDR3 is TGCGCCAGCAGCTTGGCCGGGACTAGCGGGAGGATCTACAATGAGCAGTTCTTC. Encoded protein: CASSLAGTSGRIYNEQFF.

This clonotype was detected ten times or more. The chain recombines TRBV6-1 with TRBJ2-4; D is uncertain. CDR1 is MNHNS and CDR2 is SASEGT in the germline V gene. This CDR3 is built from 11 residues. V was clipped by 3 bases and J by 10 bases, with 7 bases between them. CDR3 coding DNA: TGTGCCAGCAGTGATTGGGGTATTCAGTACTTC. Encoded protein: CASSDWGIQYF.

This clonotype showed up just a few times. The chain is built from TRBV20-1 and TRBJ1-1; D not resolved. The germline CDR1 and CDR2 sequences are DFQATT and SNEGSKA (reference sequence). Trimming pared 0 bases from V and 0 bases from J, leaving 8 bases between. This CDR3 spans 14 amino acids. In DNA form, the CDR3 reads TGCAGTGCTAGAGATGCGAGATTGAACACTGAAGCTTTCTTT. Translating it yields CSARDARLNTEAFF.

CDR3 bases: TGCGCCAGCAGTGCTGAGACAGGGGCCTACAATGAGCAGTTCTTC. Its translation: CASSAETGAYNEQFF. This chain connects TRBV10-2 to TRBJ2-1, with 8 bases matching TRBD1. The J segment lost 2 bases and the V segment lost 4 bases, leaving 4 bases of the junction unmatched. Germline CDR1 reads WSHSY; CDR2 reads SAAADI. The CDR3 runs 15 residues.

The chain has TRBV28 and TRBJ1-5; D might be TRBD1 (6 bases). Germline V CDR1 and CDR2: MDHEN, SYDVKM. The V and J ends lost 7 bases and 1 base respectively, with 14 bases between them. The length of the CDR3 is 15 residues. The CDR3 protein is CASTQNRASNQPQHF. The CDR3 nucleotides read TGTGCCAGCACCCAAAACAGGGCCAGCAATCAGCCCCAGCATTTT.

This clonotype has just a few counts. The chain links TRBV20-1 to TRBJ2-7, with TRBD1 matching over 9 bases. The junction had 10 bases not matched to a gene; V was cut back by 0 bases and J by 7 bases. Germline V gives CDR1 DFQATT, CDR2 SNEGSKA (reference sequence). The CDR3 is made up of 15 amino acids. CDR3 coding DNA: TGCAGTGCTAGAGACACAGGACAGGGGAGTTATGAGCAGTACTTC. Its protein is CSARDTGQGSYEQYF.

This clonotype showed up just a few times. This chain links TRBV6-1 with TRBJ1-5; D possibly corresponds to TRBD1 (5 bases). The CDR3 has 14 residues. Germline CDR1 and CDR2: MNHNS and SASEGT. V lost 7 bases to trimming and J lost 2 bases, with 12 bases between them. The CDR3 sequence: CASTASGRNQPQHF. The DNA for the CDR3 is TGTGCCAGCACGGCATCAGGGCGCAATCAGCCCCAGCATTTT.

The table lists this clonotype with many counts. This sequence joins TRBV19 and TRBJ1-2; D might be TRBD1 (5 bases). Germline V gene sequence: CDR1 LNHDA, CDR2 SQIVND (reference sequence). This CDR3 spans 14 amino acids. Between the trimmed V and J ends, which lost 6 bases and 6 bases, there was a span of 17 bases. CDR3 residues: CASRNDPGLNGYTF. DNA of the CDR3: TGTGCCAGTAGGAATGATCCAGGGTTGAATGGCTACACCTTC.